These 25 T cell receptor beta chains were sequenced from one sample in a study of T cell responses to AZD1222 COVID-19 vaccine. The protocol was immunoSEQ multiplex PCR, while the TCRdb copy is restricted to in-frame clones and leaves out a portion. The sample comprises roughly 140,000 clones, approximately 90% of which are singletons, and roughly 5% rests with the top ten. Here the sequenced sample was peripheral blood, taken on day 0 of AZD1222 vaccination. All receptors derive from an adult in good health.

This sequence joins TRBV4-2 and TRBJ1-1; D gene uncertain. V was shortened by 0 bases and J by 5 bases, with 13 bases between the two germline ends. This CDR3 is built from 15 residues. CDR1 and CDR2 (germline): LGHNA, YNFKEQ. The CDR3 protein is CASSQDKGRATEAFF. CDR3 coding DNA: TGTGCCAGCAGCCAAGATAAGGGTCGTGCTACTGAAGCTTTCTTT.

The genes are TRBV7-9 and TRBJ2-3; D remains ambiguous. Germline CDR1 SEHNR, CDR2 FQNEAQ (reference sequence). Trimming shortened V by 5 bases and J by 4 bases, and 7 bases separated the two germline ends. CDR3 length: 12 amino acids. The CDR3 sequence is CASSKQPDTQYF. For the CDR3, the DNA is TGTGCCAGCAGCAAACAGCCAGATACGCAGTATTTT. Full variable domain (rest looked up from reference TRBV7-9 and TRBJ2-3): DTGVSQNPRHKITKRGQNVTFRCDPISEHNRLYWYRQTLGQGPEFLTYFQNEAQLEKSRLLSDRFSAERPKGSFSTLEIQRTEQGDSAMYLCASSKQPDTQYFGPGTRLTVL.

This chain joins TRBV27 and TRBJ1-3; no clear D. CDR1 MNHEY and CDR2 SMNVEV come from the germline V gene (reference sequence). The CDR3 sequence is 14 residues long. Trimming left V 3 bases short and J 0 bases short, with 6 bases between. The CDR3 DNA reads TGTGCCAGCAGTTTTGGACCCTCTGGAAACACCATATATTTT. Translated: CASSFGPSGNTIYF.

This chain links TRBV18 with TRBJ2-3; 8 nucleotides line up with TRBD2. The CDR3 has 15 amino acids. Germline V CDR1 and CDR2: KGHSH, LQKENI. The trim removed 0 bases at V and 6 bases at J, leaving 5 bases unmatched. DNA of the CDR3: TGTGCCAGCTCACCACCTGCTAGCGGGCGCGATACGCAGTATTTT. Amino acids: CASSPPASGRDTQYF.

J is TRBJ2-1 and V is TRBV5-5; the D gene is possibly TRBD1 (5 bases). Between the trimmed V and J ends, which lost 4 bases and 0 bases, there was a span of 11 bases. The CDR3 consists of 15 residues. Germline CDR1 SGHKS, CDR2 YYEKEE (reference sequence). The CDR3 DNA is TGTGCCAGCAGCGCGGACAAGAGCTCCTACAATGAGCAGTTCTTC. It yields the protein CASSADKSSYNEQFF. Supplemented by reference TRBV5-5 and TRBJ2-1, the full variable domain reads DAGVTQSPTHLIKTRGQQVTLRCSPISGHKSVSWYQQVLGQGPQFIFQYYEKEERGRGNFPDRFSARQFPNYSSELNVNALLLGDSALYLCASSADKSSYNEQFFGPGTRLTVL.

This chain uses TRBV11-2 with TRBJ1-4; 11 positions match TRBD1. The trim removed 5 bases at V and 3 bases at J, leaving 8 bases unmatched. CDR1 and CDR2 from the germline V gene are SGHAT and FQNNGV. This CDR3 has 17 amino acids. CDR3 loop: CASSLGQGAIANEKLFF. The CDR3 bases are TGTGCCAGCAGCCTTGGACAGGGGGCTATCGCTAATGAAAAACTGTTTTTT.

This clone was recorded only once. The rearrangement links TRBV6-5 to TRBJ1-2; tentatively, D is TRBD1 (6 bases). Trimming stripped 2 bases from V and 4 bases from J, with 14 bases between. This CDR3 contains 15 residues. Germline lookup yields CDR1 MNHEY and CDR2 SVGAGI. CDR3 sequence (DNA): TGTGCCAGCAGTTACCGCGGGGGGCGAACCTATGGCTACACCTTC. Translation: CASSYRGGRTYGYTF.

This clone was detected once. V gene TRBV25-1 combines with J gene TRBJ1-1; perhaps TRBD1 as D (6 bases). CDR3 length equals 14 residues. Germline CDR1 reads MGHDK; CDR2 reads SYGVNS. Trimming pared 4 bases from V and 7 bases from J, leaving 16 bases between. CDR3 bases: TGTGCCAGCAGTGCAACGACAGGCGGAAATGAAGCTTTCTTT. Encoded protein: CASSATTGGNEAFF.

V is TRBV29-1 and J is TRBJ1-2, with 7 nucleotides matching TRBD1. V trimming: 6 bases; J trimming: 4 bases; junction bases outside the gene matches: 11. This CDR3 region has 14 residues. Germline V lookup: CDR1 SQVTM, CDR2 ANQGSEA. CDR3 DNA: TGCAGCGTCCCCGAGTATAGGGGGCTCTATGGCTACACCTTC. Translating it yields CSVPEYRGLYGYTF. Combining the CDR3 with reference TRBV29-1 and TRBJ1-2 gives the whole variable domain SAVISQKPSRDICQRGTSLTIQCQVDSQVTMMFWYRQQPGQSLTLIATANQGSEATYESGFVIDKFPISRPNLTFSTLTVSNMSPEDSSIYLCSVPEYRGLYGYTFGSGTRLTVV.

The sample holds one count of this clone. The V gene is TRBV5-1, the J gene TRBJ1-2; the match to TRBD1 covers 8 bases. In germline, CDR1 is SGHRS, CDR2 YFSETQ. The CDR3 spans 12 residues. The ends lost 2 bases at V and 6 bases at J; junction bases unmatched: 0. The chain's CDR3 is CASSLQGDGYTF. CDR3 in DNA: TGCGCCAGCAGCTTACAGGGGGATGGCTACACCTTC.

The rearrangement uses TRBV6-2 or TRBV6-3 and TRBJ2-7; the match to TRBD2 covers 10 bases. The germline CDR1 and CDR2 sequences are MNHEY and SVGEGT. V lost 5 bases, J lost 6 bases, and 10 bases stayed unmatched. The length of the CDR3 is 15 residues. This chain's CDR3 is CASSPLAGARVEQYF. In nucleotides, the CDR3 is TGTGCCAGCAGTCCCCTAGCGGGGGCGAGGGTCGAGCAGTACTTC.

This chain connects TRBV28 to TRBJ2-1; D possibly matches TRBD1 or TRBD2 (5 bases each). CDR1 and CDR2 from the germline V gene are MDHEN and SYDVKM. This CDR3 is built from 14 residues. V lost 6 bases and J 4 bases, leaving 13 bases between the germline ends. CDR3 sequence (DNA): TGTGCCAGCAGCTCCGGGACCATTTACAATGAGCAGTTCTTC. Protein sequence: CASSSGTIYNEQFF. Based on the CDR3 plus reference TRBV28 and TRBJ2-1, the full variable domain is DVKVTQSSRYLVKRTGEKVFLECVQDMDHENMFWYRQDPGLGLRLIYFSYDVKMKEKGDIPEGYSVSREKKERFSLILESASTNQTSMYLCASSSGTIYNEQFFGPGTRLTVL.

J is TRBJ1-1 and V is TRBV7-9; the D is unclear. From germline, CDR1 is SEHNR and CDR2 FQNEAQ (reference sequence). This CDR3 has 16 residues. V was trimmed by 5 bases and J by 4 bases, leaving 20 bases between them. The CDR3 loop reads CASSPITRGRGTEAFF. The CDR3 coding sequence is TGTGCCAGCAGCCCCATTACCCGGGGTCGCGGCACTGAAGCTTTCTTT.

This clone was counted once. The chain couples TRBV7-8 to TRBJ2-1; 9 nucleotides line up with TRBD2. The CDR3 covers 15 residues. Germline lookup yields CDR1 SGHVS and CDR2 FQNEAQ. V lost 1 base, J lost 10 bases, and 8 bases stayed unmatched. The DNA of the CDR3 is TGTGCCAGCAGCTTAGTGGCGGGAGGGCCGGGGGAGCAGTTCTTC. Translated, it gives CASSLVAGGPGEQFF.

The gene calls are TRBV28 and TRBJ2-7; the D gene is possibly TRBD2 (6 bases). Deletions cut 6 bases from V and 0 bases from J, with 12 bases between. The CDR3 has 14 residues. Germline assignment: CDR1 MDHEN and CDR2 SYDVKM. CDR3 bases: TGTGCCAGCAGCCCTGTGGACTACTCCTACGAGCAGTACTTC. This encodes CASSPVDYSYEQYF. Together with reference TRBV28 and TRBJ2-7, the CDR3 gives the full variable domain: DVKVTQSSRYLVKRTGEKVFLECVQDMDHENMFWYRQDPGLGLRLIYFSYDVKMKEKGDIPEGYSVSREKKERFSLILESASTNQTSMYLCASSPVDYSYEQYFGPGTRLTVT.

The V gene is TRBV4-1, the J gene TRBJ1-1; D is possibly TRBD1 (5 bases). Per the germline V gene, CDR1 is MGHRA and CDR2 is YSYEKL. The CDR3 loop spans 14 amino acids. The V and J ends lost 6 bases and 3 bases respectively, with 14 bases between them. Written as DNA, the CDR3 is TGCGCCAGCAGACGGGGGACGGGGGACACTGAAGCTTTCTTT. Amino acids: CASRRGTGDTEAFF.

This rearrangement joins TRBV5-8 to TRBJ2-7; 8 bases line up with TRBD2. V lost 3 bases to trimming and J lost 3 bases; unmatched junction nucleotides: 8. The CDR3 extends over 15 amino acids. CDR1 is SGHTS, CDR2 YDEGEE, per germline. CDR3 protein: CASSSHSGLVYEQYF. The DNA for the CDR3 is TGTGCCAGCAGCTCTCACTCGGGACTAGTCTACGAGCAGTACTTC.

The chain recombines TRBV15 with TRBJ2-1; D is perhaps TRBD1 or TRBD2 (6 bases each). In germline, CDR1 is LNHNV, CDR2 YYDKDF (reference sequence). The CDR3 sequence is 18 residues long. Trimming cost V 0 bases and J 2 bases, with 17 bases left between them. The CDR3, as DNA: TGTGCCACCAGCAGAGATTGGATGGGGGGCCGGACCTACAATGAGCAGTTCTTC. Translated: CATSRDWMGGRTYNEQFF.

The rearrangement uses TRBV18 and TRBJ2-7; 9 bases line up with TRBD2. V lost 5 bases to trimming and J lost 2 bases; unmatched junction nucleotides: 10. The length of the CDR3 is 16 residues. In germline, CDR1 is KGHSH, CDR2 LQKENI. This CDR3 is CASSTLVTSGPYEQYF. CDR3 DNA sequence: TGTGCCAGCTCAACTCTCGTGACTAGCGGCCCCTACGAGCAGTACTTC.

This rearrangement joins TRBV27 to TRBJ2-2; possibly TRBD2 for D (5 bases). Trimming left V 8 bases short and J 4 bases short, with 8 bases between. The CDR3 contains 12 residues. From germline, CDR1 is MNHEY and CDR2 SMNVEV (reference sequence). The CDR3 loop reads CASGRGTGELFF. Written as DNA, the CDR3 is TGTGCCAGCGGTCGGGGCACCGGGGAGCTGTTTTTT.

A few counts support this clone. The rearrangement links TRBV19 to TRBJ1-2; no clear D gene. The ends were cut back, 5 bases at V and 2 bases at J, with 21 bases in the middle. Germline assignment: CDR1 LNHDA and CDR2 SQIVND (reference sequence). This CDR3 region has 17 residues. The CDR3 nucleotides are TGTGCCAGTAGTCTGCGGGATGGACTCCTTTCAAACTATGGCTACACCTTC. It encodes CASSLRDGLLSNYGYTF.

This chain connects TRBV6-5 to TRBJ2-5; tentative D call: TRBD1 (7 bases). V was trimmed by 3 bases and J by 4 bases, leaving 12 bases between them. Germline-derived CDR1 and CDR2 are MNHEY and SVGAGI. The CDR3 runs to 14 residues. CDR3 amino acids: CASSYGGTVETQYF. CDR3 bases: TGTGCCAGCAGTTATGGGGGGACAGTAGAGACCCAGTACTTC.

The chain is built from TRBV27 and TRBJ2-3; D perhaps matches TRBD1 (5 bases). The CDR3 extends over 13 amino acids. Looked up from germline, CDR1 is MNHEY and CDR2 is SMNVEV (reference sequence). V lost 2 bases to trimming and J lost 3 bases, with 6 bases between them. The CDR3 loop is CASSLKGTDTQYF. The CDR3 DNA reads TGTGCCAGCAGTTTAAAGGGGACAGATACGCAGTATTTT.

The gene calls are TRBV28 and TRBJ2-7; the match to TRBD2 covers 7 bases. The CDR3 sequence is 14 residues long. Germline V lookup: CDR1 MDHEN, CDR2 SYDVKM. J was trimmed by 3 bases and V by 6 bases; bases with no gene match: 8. The CDR3 DNA follows: TGTGCCAGCAGCAAGACCGGGGGGTACTACGAGCAGTACTTC. It yields the protein CASSKTGGYYEQYF.

The V and J genes are TRBV27 and TRBJ2-5; D is undetermined. Germline V gives CDR1 MNHEY, CDR2 SMNVEV (reference sequence). The V and J ends lost 2 bases and 4 bases respectively, with 5 bases between them. CDR3 length: 12 amino acids. CDR3 coding DNA: TGTGCCAGCAGTTTACAAGGAGAGACCCAGTACTTC. This gives the protein CASSLQGETQYF.